This TCR beta chain stems from a study of blood T cell repertoires in COVID-19. Study context: Sample material is recorded as cDNA or gDNA derived from T cells, B-cell-depleted T cells, or PBMCs.

V trimming: 5 bases; J trimming: 14 bases; junction bases outside the gene matches: 11. The CDR3 contains 14 residues. Germline lookup yields CDR1 SGHTA and CDR2 FQGTGA. Clones were read by immunoSEQ multiplex PCR, and TCRdb kept only the in-frame ones, dropping some. The table includes about 210,000 clones, 80% to 90% detected once. Donors in Cohort 3 who had recovered were those with two negative PCRs, healthcare professional clearance, or resolution of their symptoms. This TCR came from a man aged 35 to 55 who had recovered from COVID-19. V gene TRBV7-3 combines with J gene TRBJ2-1, with 11 bases aligning to TRBD1. The sample comprised PBMCs or T cells enriched from blood (not recorded which). CDR3: CASSPPGTGGLKFF. For the CDR3, the DNA is TGTGCCAGCAGCCCCCCCGGGACAGGGGGTTTGAAGTTCTTC.